This TCR beta chain was found in a study of neurological immune-mediated disorders. General study findings and limits: The multiple sclerosis repertoire cluster had no clinical or MRI correlate.

This clonotype was observed at least ten times. As yet, its antigen is unknown. Germline V CDR1 and CDR2: SNHLY, FYNNEI. The CDR3 totals 15 residues. After removal of 11 bases from V and 0 bases from J, the junction contained 9 bases not matched to a gene. The cDNA came from 5'RACE with 10-nucleotide random UMIs. TCRdb analysed the 5' RACE reads with MiXCR anew, one entry per CDR3 protein. Of under 60,000 distinct CDR3 sequences in the sample, about 3.5% were seen once. The chain combines TRBV2 with TRBJ2-1; 8 nucleotides agree with TRBD2. This clonotype was obtained from a man aged 35 to 55 with multiple sclerosis. Sequenced material: PBMCs. The CDR3 DNA sequence: TGTGCCGGAAGAGGGAGCGGGAGCTCCTACAATGAGCAGTTCTTC. Its protein product is CAGRGSGSSYNEQFF.